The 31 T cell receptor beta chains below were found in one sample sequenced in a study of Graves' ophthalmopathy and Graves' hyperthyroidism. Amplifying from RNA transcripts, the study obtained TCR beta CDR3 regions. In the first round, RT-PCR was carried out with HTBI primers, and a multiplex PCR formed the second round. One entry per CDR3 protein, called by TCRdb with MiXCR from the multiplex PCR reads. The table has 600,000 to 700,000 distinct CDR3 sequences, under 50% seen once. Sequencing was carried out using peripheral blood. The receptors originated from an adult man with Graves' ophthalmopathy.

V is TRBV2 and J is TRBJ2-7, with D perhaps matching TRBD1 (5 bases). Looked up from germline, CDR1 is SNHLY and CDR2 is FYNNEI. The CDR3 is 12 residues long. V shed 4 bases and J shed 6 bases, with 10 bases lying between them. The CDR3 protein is CASSARGREQYF. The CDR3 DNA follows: TGTGCCAGCAGTGCAAGGGGTCGCGAGCAGTACTTC.

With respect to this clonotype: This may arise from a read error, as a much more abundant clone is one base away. The chain's CDR3 is CASSFSGSHTF. The CDR3 DNA reads TGTGCCAGCAGCTTCTCAGGGAGCCACACCTTC. The rearrangement links TRBV7-9 to TRBJ1-2, with a weak D call TRBD1 (5 bases). The germline V and J ends were trimmed by 3 bases and 12 bases, with 11 bases remaining between them. Per germline, CDR1 SEHNR and CDR2 FQNEAQ (reference sequence). The CDR3 loop spans 11 amino acids.

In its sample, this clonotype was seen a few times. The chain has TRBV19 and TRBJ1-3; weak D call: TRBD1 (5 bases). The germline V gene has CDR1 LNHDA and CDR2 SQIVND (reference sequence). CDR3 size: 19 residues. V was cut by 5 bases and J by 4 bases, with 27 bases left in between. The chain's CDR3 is CASSPRLRGVGDSGNTIYF. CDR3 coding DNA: TGTGCCAGTAGTCCACGACTTCGGGGCGTCGGGGACTCCGGAAACACCATATATTTT.

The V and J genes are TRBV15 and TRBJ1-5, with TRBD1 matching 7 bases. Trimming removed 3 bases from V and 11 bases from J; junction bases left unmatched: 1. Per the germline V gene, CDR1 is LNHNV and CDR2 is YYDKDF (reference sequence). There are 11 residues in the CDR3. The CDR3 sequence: CATSSQGAQHF. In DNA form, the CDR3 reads TGTGCCACCAGCAGTCAGGGGGCCCAGCATTTT. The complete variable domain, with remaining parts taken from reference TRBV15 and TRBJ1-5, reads DAMVIQNPRYQVTQFGKPVTLSCSQTLNHNVMYWYQQKSSQAPKLLFHYYDKDFNNEADTPDNFQSRRPNTSFCFLDIRSPGLGDTAMYLCATSSQGAQHFGDGTRLSIL.

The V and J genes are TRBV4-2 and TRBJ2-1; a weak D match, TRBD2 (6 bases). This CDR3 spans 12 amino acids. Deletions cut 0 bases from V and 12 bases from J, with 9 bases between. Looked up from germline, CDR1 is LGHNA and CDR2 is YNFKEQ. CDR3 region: CASSQDLGGQFF. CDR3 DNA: TGTGCCAGCAGCCAAGATCTCGGGGGGCAGTTCTTC.

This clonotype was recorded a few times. For the CDR3, the DNA is TGCAGTGCTAGAGATCCCGGGACTAGCGGGAGGGTAGAGACCCAGTACTTC. Protein product: CSARDPGTSGRVETQYF. The V call is TRBV20-1, the J call TRBJ2-5, with TRBD2 matching 16 bases. Germline CDR1 is DFQATT and CDR2 is SNEGSKA (reference sequence). The CDR3 is made up of 17 amino acids. The trim removed 0 bases at V and 4 bases at J, leaving 5 bases unmatched.

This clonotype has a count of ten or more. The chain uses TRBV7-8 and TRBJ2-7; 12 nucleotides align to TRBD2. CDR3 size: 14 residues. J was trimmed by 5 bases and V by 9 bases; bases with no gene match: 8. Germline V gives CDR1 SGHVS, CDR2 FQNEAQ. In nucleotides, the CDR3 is TGTGCCAGTCGAAGGACTAGCGGGATCGACGAGCAGTACTTC. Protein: CASRRTSGIDEQYF.

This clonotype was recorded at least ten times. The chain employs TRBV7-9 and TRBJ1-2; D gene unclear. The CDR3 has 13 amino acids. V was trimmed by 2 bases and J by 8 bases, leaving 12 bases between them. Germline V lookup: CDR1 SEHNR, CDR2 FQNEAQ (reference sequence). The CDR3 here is CASSLTLKGGYTF. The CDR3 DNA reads TGTGCCAGCAGCTTAACACTGAAAGGGGGCTACACCTTC.

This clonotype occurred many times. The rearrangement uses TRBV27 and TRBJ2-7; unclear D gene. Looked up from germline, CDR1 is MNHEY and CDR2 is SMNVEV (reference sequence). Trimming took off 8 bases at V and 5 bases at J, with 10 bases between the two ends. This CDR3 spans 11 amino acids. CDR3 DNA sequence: TGTGCCAGCGGTAATTTCGACGAGCAGTACTTC. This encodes CASGNFDEQYF.

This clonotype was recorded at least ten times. CDR3 DNA: TGCAGTGCTAGGACAGGGATTAACTATGGCTACACCTTC. Translated: CSARTGINYGYTF. The genes are TRBV20-1 and TRBJ1-2; 7 positions match TRBD1. Germline trimming cut 3 bases from V and 1 base from J; bases unmatched to any gene: 2. Per the germline V gene, CDR1 is DFQATT and CDR2 is SNEGSKA (reference sequence). The CDR3 totals 13 residues.

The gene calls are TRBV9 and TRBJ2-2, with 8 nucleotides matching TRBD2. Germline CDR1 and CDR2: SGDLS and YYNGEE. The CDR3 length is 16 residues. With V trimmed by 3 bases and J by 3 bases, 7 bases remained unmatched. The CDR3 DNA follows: TGTGCCAGCAGCGCCGTAGCGGGGCACGACACCGGGGAGCTGTTTTTT. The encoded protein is CASSAVAGHDTGELFF.

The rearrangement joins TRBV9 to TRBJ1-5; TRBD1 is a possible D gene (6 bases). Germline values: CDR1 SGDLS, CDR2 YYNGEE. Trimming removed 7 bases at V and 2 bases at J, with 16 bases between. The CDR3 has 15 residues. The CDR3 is CASSLGDRRNQPQHF. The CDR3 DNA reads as TGTGCCAGCTCACTGGGTGACAGGCGCAATCAGCCCCAGCATTTT.

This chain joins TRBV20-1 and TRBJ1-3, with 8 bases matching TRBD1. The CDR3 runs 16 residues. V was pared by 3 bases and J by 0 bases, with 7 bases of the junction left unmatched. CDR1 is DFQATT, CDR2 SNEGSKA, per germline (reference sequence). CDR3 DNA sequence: TGCAGTGCTAGTGGGCCAGGGGGCGACTCTGGAAACACCATATATTTT. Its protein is CSASGPGGDSGNTIYF.

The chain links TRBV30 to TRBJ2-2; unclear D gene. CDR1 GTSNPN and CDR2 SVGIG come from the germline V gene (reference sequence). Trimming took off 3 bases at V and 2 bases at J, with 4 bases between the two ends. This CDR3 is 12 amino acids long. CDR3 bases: TGTGCCTGGAGCAGAAACACCGGGGAGCTGTTTTTT. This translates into CAWSRNTGELFF. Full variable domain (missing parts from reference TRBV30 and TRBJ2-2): SQTIHQWPATLVQPVGSPLSLECTVEGTSNPNLYWYRQAAGRGLQLLFYSVGIGQISSEVPQNLSASRPQDRQFILSSKKLLLSDSGFYLCAWSRNTGELFFGEGSRLTVL.

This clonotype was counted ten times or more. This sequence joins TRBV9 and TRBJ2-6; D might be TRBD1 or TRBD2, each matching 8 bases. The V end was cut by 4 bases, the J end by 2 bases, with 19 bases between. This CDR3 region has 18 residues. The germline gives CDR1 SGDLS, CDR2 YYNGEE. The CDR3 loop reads CASSTGGLGIPGANVLTF. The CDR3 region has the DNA TGTGCCAGCAGCACAGGGGGACTAGGGATCCCTGGGGCCAACGTCCTGACTTTC.

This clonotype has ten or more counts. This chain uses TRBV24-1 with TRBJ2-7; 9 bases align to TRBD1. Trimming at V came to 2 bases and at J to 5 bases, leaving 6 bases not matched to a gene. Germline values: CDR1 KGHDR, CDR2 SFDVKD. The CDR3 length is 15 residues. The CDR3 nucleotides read TGTGCCACCAGTGATTCGGGACAGGGTTTCCACGAGCAGTACTTC. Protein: CATSDSGQGFHEQYF.

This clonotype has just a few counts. The CDR3 nucleotides are TGCGCCAGCAGCGCCGGGACCTCAGGTTCACCCCTCCACTTT. This gives the protein CASSAGTSGSPLHF. The chain combines TRBV5-1 with TRBJ1-6; possible D gene TRBD1, 5 bases. Trimming took 4 bases from V and 9 from J, leaving 14 bases between them. This CDR3 has 14 amino acids. Germline V gene sequence: CDR1 SGHRS, CDR2 YFSETQ. Together with reference TRBV5-1 and TRBJ1-6, the CDR3 gives the full variable domain: KAGVTQTPRYLIKTRGQQVTLSCSPISGHRSVSWYQQTPGQGLQFLFEYFSETQRNKGNFPGRFSGRQFSNSRSEMNVSTLELGDSALYLCASSAGTSGSPLHFGNGTRLTVT.

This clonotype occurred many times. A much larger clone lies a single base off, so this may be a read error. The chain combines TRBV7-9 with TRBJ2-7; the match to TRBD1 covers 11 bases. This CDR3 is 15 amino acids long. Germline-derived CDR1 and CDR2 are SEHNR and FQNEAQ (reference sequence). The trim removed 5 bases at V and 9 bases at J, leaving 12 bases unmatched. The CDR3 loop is CASSDTRTGGVRQYF. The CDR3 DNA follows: TGTGCCAGCAGCGATACCAGGACAGGGGGCGTTCGGCAGTACTTC.

The CDR3 DNA follows: TGTGCCAGCAGCTTGGGGGCAGGGGAAGGGTCAAAGACCCAGTACTTC. Translation: CASSLGAGEGSKTQYF. The gene calls are TRBV7-2 and TRBJ2-5, with TRBD1 as a possible D gene (6 bases). The length of the CDR3 is 16 residues. Germline V gene sequence: CDR1 SGHTA, CDR2 FQGNSA. V lost 3 bases, J lost 6 bases, and 20 bases lay in between.

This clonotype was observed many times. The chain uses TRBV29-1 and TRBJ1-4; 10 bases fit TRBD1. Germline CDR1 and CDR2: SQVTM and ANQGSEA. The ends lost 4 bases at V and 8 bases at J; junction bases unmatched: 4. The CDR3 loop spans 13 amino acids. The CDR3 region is CSVGGTGVEKLFF. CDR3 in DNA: TGCAGCGTTGGGGGGACAGGGGTGGAAAAACTGTTTTTT.

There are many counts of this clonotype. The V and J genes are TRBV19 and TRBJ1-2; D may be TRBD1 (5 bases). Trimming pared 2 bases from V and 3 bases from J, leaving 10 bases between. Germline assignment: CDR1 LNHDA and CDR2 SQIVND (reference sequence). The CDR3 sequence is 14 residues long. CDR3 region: CASSIWGRDYGYTF. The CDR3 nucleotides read TGTGCCAGTAGTATATGGGGCAGGGACTATGGCTACACCTTC.

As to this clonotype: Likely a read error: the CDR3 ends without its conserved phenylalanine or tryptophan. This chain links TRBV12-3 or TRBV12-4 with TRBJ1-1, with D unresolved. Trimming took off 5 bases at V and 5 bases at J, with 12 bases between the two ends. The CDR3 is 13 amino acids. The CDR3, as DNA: TGTGCCAGCAGTCAATGTTCCGGGACTGAAGCTTTCCTT. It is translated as CASSQCSGTEAFL.

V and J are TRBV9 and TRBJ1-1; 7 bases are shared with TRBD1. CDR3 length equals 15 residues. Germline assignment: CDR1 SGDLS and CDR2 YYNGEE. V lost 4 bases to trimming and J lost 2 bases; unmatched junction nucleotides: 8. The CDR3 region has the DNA TGTGCCAGCAGCCAAGCGGGACAGCAAAACACTGAAGCTTTCTTT. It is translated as CASSQAGQQNTEAFF.

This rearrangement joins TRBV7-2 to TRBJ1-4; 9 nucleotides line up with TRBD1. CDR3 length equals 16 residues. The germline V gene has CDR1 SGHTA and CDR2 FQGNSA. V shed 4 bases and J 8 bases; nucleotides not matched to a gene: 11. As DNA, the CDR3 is TGTGCCAGCAGCTCAAACCAGCCGGGACAGGGAGAAAAACTGTTTTTT. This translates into CASSSNQPGQGEKLFF.

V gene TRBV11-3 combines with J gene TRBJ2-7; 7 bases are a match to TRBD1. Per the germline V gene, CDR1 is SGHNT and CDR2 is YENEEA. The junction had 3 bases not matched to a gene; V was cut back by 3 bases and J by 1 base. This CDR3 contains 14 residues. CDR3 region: CASSFPGQSYEQYF. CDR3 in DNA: TGTGCCAGCAGCTTCCCGGGACAGTCCTACGAGCAGTACTTC.

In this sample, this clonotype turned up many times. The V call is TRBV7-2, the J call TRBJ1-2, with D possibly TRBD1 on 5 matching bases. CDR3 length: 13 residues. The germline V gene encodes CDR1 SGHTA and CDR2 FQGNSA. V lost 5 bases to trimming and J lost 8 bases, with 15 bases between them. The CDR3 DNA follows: TGTGCCAGCAGCCTTGGGACGGCTCGAGGCTACACCTTC. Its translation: CASSLGTARGYTF.

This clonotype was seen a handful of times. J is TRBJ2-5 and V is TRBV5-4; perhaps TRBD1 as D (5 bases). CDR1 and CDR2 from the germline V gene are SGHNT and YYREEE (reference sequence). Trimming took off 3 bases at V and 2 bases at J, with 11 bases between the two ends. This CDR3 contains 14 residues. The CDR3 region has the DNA TGTGCCAGCAGCTCTCCGACAGAACAAGAGACCCAGTACTTC. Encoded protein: CASSSPTEQETQYF.

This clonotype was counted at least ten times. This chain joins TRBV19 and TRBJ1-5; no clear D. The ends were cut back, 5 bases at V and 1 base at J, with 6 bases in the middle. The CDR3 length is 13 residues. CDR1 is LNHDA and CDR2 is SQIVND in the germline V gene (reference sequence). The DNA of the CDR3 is TGTGCCAGTAGTTCTCGGAGCAATCAGCCCCAGCATTTT. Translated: CASSSRSNQPQHF.

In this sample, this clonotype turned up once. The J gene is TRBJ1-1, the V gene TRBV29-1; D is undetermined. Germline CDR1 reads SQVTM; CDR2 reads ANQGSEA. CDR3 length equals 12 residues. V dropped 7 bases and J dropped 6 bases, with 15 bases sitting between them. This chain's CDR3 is CSGFRENPEAFF. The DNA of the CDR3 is TGCAGCGGATTTAGGGAAAATCCTGAAGCTTTCTTT.

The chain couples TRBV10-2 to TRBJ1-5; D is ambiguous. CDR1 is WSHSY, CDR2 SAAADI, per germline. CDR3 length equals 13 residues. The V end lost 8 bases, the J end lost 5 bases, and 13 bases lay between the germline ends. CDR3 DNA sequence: TGCGCCAGCCGGGAAGCAAGGGATCAGCCCCAGCATTTT. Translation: CASREARDQPQHF.

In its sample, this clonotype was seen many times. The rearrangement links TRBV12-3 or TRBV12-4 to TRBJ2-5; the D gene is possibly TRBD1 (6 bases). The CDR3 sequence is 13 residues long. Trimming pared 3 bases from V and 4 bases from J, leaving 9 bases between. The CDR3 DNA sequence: TGTGCCAGCAGTTTTGCAGGGGCAGAGACCCAGTACTTC. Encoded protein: CASSFAGAETQYF.